The sequence of this TCR beta chain was determined in a study of blood T cell repertoires in COVID-19 (dated by TCRdb to 2019 to 2021). A note on the overall study: The collaborator samples originated in the United States, Italy and Spain and spanned the acute and convalescent phases of COVID-19. HLA class I and class II types, where available, came from metadata supplied by the sample provider rather than from assay-based typing. Samples came from the ongoing ImmuneRACE study (first 160 participants) plus 1,254 subjects from 6 global collaborators. Subjects who had been exposed to COVID-19, were actively infected with it, or had recovered from it provided the deeply sampled blood TCRbeta repertoires that made up the dataset. The repertoires were released in a freely available public database meant as a resource for research on the immune response to SARS-CoV-2. The sample metadata nearly always contained a de-identified subject ID, COVID-19 status, age in years and sex. The prospective study material was composed of cDNA or gDNA derived from T cells, B-cell-depleted T cells, or PBMCs.

There are 15 amino acids in the CDR3, from cysteine to phenylalanine inclusive. CDR3 DNA only is kept here, 45 bases in frame from base 1. As encoded in the germline V gene, CDR1 is SNHLY while CDR2 is FYNNEI. Trimming takes 6 bases from V and 0 bases from J, and the germline ends sit 9 bases apart. The immunoSEQ Assay, a bias-controlled multiplex PCR, was used to amplify TCRbeta CDR3 regions from genomic DNA. The original methods were these. The number of nucleated cells in each sample was estimated from the amplification of reference gene primers within the assay. Sequence reads were collapsed and filtered to measure the absolute abundance of every unique TCRbeta CDR3 rearrangement. For each sample, productive Simpson clonality was calculated as the square root of Simpson's diversity index over productive rearrangements. TCRdb retrieved this table from immuneACCESS and kept in-frame rearrangements only. Not all clones are present; in checked studies, unresolved V genes account for under half, and no reason is known for the remainder. V and J calls and clone size are those listed in that table; D and trimming were worked out from the DNA. The sample profile shows some 99,000 clones; around 82% of them were found once. The top ten constitute 6.5% to 8% of the sample.

Collaborating institutions collected whole blood in K2EDTA tubes following their own protocols. Collaborator samples were shipped for TCRbeta analysis as frozen whole blood, isolated PBMCs, or DNA extracted from either sample type. Findings and caveats that apply to the study as a whole: How much clinical and demographic metadata was included differed by source and by participant, and the metadata was provided uncurated.

As regards this clone: There is no known antigen for this receptor. No base qualities exist here, and no much larger clone lies one base off it.

The receptor was isolated from a woman aged 45-65 years with acute or convalescent COVID-19. The rearranged chain carries TRBV2 and TRBJ2-6; no D gene can be assigned with confidence. Specimen: peripheral blood. The CDR3: CASSLTPSGANVLTF. DNA sequence: TGTGCCAGCAGCCTCACACCCTCTGGGGCCAACGTCCTGACTTTC.